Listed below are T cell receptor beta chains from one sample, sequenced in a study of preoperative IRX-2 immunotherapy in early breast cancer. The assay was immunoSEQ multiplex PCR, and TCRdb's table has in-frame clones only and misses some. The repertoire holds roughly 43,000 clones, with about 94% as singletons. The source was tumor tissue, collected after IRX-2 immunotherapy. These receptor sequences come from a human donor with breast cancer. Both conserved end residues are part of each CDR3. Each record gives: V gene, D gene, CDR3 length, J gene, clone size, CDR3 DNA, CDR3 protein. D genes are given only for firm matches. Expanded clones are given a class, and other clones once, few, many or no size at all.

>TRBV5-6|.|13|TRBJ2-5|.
TGTGCCAGCAGATTGACCGGCTCAGAGACCCAGTACTTC
CASRLTGSETQYF
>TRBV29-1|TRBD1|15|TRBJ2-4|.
TGCAGCGTTGAAACCCGGGACAGGGGGGGTGGCATTCAGTACTTC
CSVETRDRGGGIQYF
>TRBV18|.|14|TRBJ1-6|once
TGTGCCAGCTCACCTGGGCAGGGCGCCTCACCCCTCCACTTT
CASSPGQGASPLHF
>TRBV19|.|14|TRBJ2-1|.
TGTGCCAGTAGTATAGATCATCGGGGGAATGAGCAGTTCTTC
CASSIDHRGNEQFF
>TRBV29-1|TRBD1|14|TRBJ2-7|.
TGCAGCGTTTCCGGGACAGGGAAGCCCTACGAGCAGTACTTC
CSVSGTGKPYEQYF
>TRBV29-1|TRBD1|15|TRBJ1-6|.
TGCAGCGGGGGGGAGGGGGCTCTGAATAATTCACCCCTCCACTTT
CSGGEGALNNSPLHF
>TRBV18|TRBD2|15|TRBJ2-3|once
TGTGCCAGCTCACCACTAGCGGGGAGCACAGATACGCAGTATTTT
CASSPLAGSTDTQYF
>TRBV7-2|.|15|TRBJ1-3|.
TGTGCCAGCAGCTTCCCCGGAGACAGTGGAAACACCATATATTTT
CASSFPGDSGNTIYF
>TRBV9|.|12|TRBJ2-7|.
TGTGCCAGCAGCGTCCCCCTCCACGAGCAGTACTTC
CASSVPLHEQYF
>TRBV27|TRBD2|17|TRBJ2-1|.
TGTGCCAGCAGCTCAACCTGGGACGGCGGGAGGTATGGTGAGCAGTTCTTC
CASSSTWDGGRYGEQFF
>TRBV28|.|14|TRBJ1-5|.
TGTGCCAGCAGTTTCGGGGCAGAAAATCAGCCCCAGCATTTT
CASSFGAENQPQHF
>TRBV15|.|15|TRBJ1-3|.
TGTGCCACCAGCTTCGGACGTCCCTCTGGAAACACCATATATTTT
CATSFGRPSGNTIYF
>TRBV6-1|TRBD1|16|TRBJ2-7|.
TGTGCCAGCAGTGGAAATTCACAGGGGGTAGTCTACGAGCAGTACTTC
CASSGNSQGVVYEQYF
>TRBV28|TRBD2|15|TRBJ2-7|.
TGTGCCAGCAGTTTGGGCGGGAGAGGTAGCTACGAGCAGTACTTC
CASSLGGRGSYEQYF
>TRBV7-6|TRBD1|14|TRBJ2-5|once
TGTGCCAGCAGTATCGACAGGGGGCAAGAGACCCAGTACTTC
CASSIDRGQETQYF
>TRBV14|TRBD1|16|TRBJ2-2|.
TGTGCCAGCAGGAAAGGGGGACAGGGAGCATCCGGGGAGCTGTTTTTT
CASRKGGQGASGELFF
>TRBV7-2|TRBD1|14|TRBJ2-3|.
TGTGCCAGCAGCCAAGACAGGGGAACAGATACGCAGTATTTT
CASSQDRGTDTQYF
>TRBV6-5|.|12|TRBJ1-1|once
TGTGCCAGCCCGGAGGCTAGTACTGAAGCTTTCTTT
CASPEASTEAFF
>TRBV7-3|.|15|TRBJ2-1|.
TGTGCCAGCAGCCTACGGGGGGCCTCGGGGAATGAGCAGTTCTTC
CASSLRGASGNEQFF
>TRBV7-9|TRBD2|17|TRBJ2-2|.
TGTGCCAGCAGCCGAAGAGCGGGACGGATAAACACCGGGGAGCTGTTTTTT
CASSRRAGRINTGELFF
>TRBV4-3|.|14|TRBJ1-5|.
TGCGCCAGCAGCCCTACGTTAAGGGGACAGCCCCAGCATTTT
CASSPTLRGQPQHF
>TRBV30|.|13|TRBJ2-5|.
TGTGCCTGGAGTTTGAGGGGAATAGAGACCCAGTACTTC
CAWSLRGIETQYF
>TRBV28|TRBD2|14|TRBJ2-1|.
TGTGCCAGCAGTTTCCTGTCTAGCGGGAATGAGCAGTTCTTC
CASSFLSSGNEQFF
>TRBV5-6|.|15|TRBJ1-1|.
TGTGCCAGCAGCCCCGAGACAGGTTCGGGCACTGAAGCTTTCTTT
CASSPETGSGTEAFF
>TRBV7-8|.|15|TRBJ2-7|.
TGTGCCAGCAGCTTACATCTAATAGGCCCCTACGAGCAGTACTTC
CASSLHLIGPYEQYF
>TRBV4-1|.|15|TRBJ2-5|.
TGCGCCAGCAGCAAACGGGACACCATCCCGGGGACCCAGTACTTC
CASSKRDTIPGTQYF
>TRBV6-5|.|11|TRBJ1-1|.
TGTGCCAGCAGAAGACAGGAGAAAGCTTTCTTT
CASRRQEKAFF
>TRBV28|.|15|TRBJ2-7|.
TGTGCCAGCACCGCACCTGCGACAGGCGGCTACGAGCAGTACTTC
CASTAPATGGYEQYF
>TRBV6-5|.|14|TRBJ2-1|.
TGTGCCAGCAGTTACTCTATCGGGGCCAATGAGCAGTTCTTC
CASSYSIGANEQFF
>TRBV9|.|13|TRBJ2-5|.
TGTGCCAGCAGCCGTCAGGGTGGTGAGACCCAGTACTTC
CASSRQGGETQYF
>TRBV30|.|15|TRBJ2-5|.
TGTGCCTGGGTAAGGGTGGAGGGGCCGCGAGAGACCCAGTACTTC
CAWVRVEGPRETQYF
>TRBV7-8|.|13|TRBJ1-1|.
TGTGCCAGCAGCCCCAGGGCGTACACTGAAGCTTTCTTT
CASSPRAYTEAFF
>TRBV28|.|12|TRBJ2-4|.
TGTGCTTCAAAACAGGGACATTCGGTTCAGTACTTC
CASKQGHSVQYF
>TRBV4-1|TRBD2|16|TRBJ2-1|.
TGCGCCAGCAGCCAAGAGAGCGGGGGATTCTACAATGAGCAGTTCTTC
CASSQESGGFYNEQFF
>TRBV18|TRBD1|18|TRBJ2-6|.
TGTGCCAGCTCACCACGGCAGGGGGCCATATCTGGGGCCAACGTCCTGACTTTC
CASSPRQGAISGANVLTF
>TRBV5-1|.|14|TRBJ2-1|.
TGCGCCAGCAGCTTCTTTAGCTCCTACAATGAGCAGTTCTTC
CASSFFSSYNEQFF
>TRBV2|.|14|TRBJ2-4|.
TGTGCCAGCAGCGGTGAGCTAGCCAAAAACATTCAGTACTTC
CASSGELAKNIQYF
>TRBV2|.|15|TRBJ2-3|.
TGTGCCAGCACCTCAGGGCGGGGCCCATCAGATACGCAGTATTTT
CASTSGRGPSDTQYF
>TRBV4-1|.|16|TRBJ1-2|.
TGCGCCAGCAGCCAAGAGCCAGGCGGATCTAACTATGGCTACACCTTC
CASSQEPGGSNYGYTF
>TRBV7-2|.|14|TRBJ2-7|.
TGTGCCAGCAGCTTAGCGGGGGGCGTCTACGAGCAGTACTTC
CASSLAGGVYEQYF
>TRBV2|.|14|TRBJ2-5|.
TGTGCCAGCAAGCCGGGGATCGGGATGGAGACCCAGTACTTC
CASKPGIGMETQYF
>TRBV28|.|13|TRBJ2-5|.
TGTGCCAGCTCATTTGTGGCCGAAGAGACCCAGTACTTC
CASSFVAEETQYF
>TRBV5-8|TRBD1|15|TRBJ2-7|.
TGTGCCAGCAGCGACGGACAGGGGGGATCCTACGAGCAGTACTTC
CASSDGQGGSYEQYF
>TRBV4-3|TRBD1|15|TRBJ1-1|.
TGCGCCAGCAGCCAAGAAGGGACAGTGAACACTGAAGCTTTCTTT
CASSQEGTVNTEAFF
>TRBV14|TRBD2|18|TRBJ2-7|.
TGTGCCAGCAGCCAAGAGAGAAGATGGGAGCGGGAGGACTACGAGCAGTACTTC
CASSQERRWEREDYEQYF
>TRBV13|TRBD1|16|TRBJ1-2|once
TGTGCCAGCAGCGACCGACAGGGGGCGAATACGGGAGGCTACACCTTC
CASSDRQGANTGGYTF
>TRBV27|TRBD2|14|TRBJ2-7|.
TGTGCCAGCAGTTTTGGCGGGGGTGACTACGAGCAGTACTTC
CASSFGGGDYEQYF
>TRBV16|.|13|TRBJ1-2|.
TGTGCCAGCAGCCCATCCCCGGGTTCTGGCTACACCTTC
CASSPSPGSGYTF
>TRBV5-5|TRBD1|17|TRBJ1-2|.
TGTGCCAGCAGCCTTGCGGTTAACAGGGGTCCTACCTATGGCTACACCTTC
CASSLAVNRGPTYGYTF
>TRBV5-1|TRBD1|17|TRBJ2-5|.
TGCGCCAGCAGCTTGATGCCGGGACAGAGGTACCAAGAGACCCAGTACTTC
CASSLMPGQRYQETQYF
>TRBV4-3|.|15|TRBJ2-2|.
TGCGCCAGCAGCTACGGGGGGCCCGACACCGGGGAGCTGTTTTTT
CASSYGGPDTGELFF
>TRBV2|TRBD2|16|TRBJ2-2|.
TGTGCCAGCAGTGAAATGCTAGCGGCGGACACCGGGGAGCTGTTTTTT
CASSEMLAADTGELFF
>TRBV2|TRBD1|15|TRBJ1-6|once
TGTGCCAGCAGTGAACTGGGGACAGCCGATTCACCCCTCCACTTT
CASSELGTADSPLHF
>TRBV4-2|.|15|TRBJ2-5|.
TGTGCCAGCAGCCAAGATAGTAACCCAGGGGTGGCCCAGTACTTC
CASSQDSNPGVAQYF
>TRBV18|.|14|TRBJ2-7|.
TGTGCCAGCTCACTAATAGAAGTCCCCTACGAGCAGTACTTC
CASSLIEVPYEQYF
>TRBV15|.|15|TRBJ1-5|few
TGTGCCACCAGCAGCTCCCCAGAGAGGAATCAGCCCCAGCATTTT
CATSSSPERNQPQHF
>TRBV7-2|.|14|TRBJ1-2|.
TGTGCCAGCAGCTTAGCGCAGGGTCGCTATGGCTACACCTTC
CASSLAQGRYGYTF